One and the same sample provided the 27 T cell receptor beta chains below, sequenced in a study of OX40 agonist ivuxolimab in advanced cancers. Produced via immunoSEQ multiplex PCR; TCRdb's table is partial and in-frame only. The table records some 35,000 clones, roughly 80% of them present only once. Here the sequenced sample was CD4+ or CD8+ T cells sorted from blood, taken in a trial of the OX40 agonist ivuxolimab. These receptors all come from an adult with an advanced solid tumor such as melanoma, head and neck, liver or kidney cancer.

This chain joins TRBV5-4 and TRBJ2-7; D might be TRBD2 (5 bases). Germline V CDR1 and CDR2: SGHNT, YYREEE (reference sequence). Trimming took off 0 bases at V and 0 bases at J, with 10 bases between the two ends. The CDR3 length is 15 residues. The CDR3 region has the DNA TGTGCCAGCAGCTTGGTGGCTAGCTACTCCTACGAGCAGTACTTC. This gives the protein CASSLVASYSYEQYF.

CDR3: CASSLGGQGYGYTF. As DNA, the CDR3 is TGTGCCAGCAGCTTGGGGGGACAGGGGTATGGCTACACCTTC. The J gene is TRBJ1-2, the V gene TRBV5-6; the match to TRBD1 covers 10 bases. Losses at the gene ends were 0 bases for V and 5 bases for J; bases not matched to a gene: 1. This CDR3 has 14 amino acids. Germline assignment: CDR1 SGHDT and CDR2 YYEEEE.

The chain joins TRBV18 to TRBJ1-2, with 7 bases fitting TRBD1. Germline CDR1 and CDR2: KGHSH and LQKENI. This CDR3 contains 15 residues. V was clipped by 1 base and J by 7 bases; unmatched bases: 9. The CDR3 loop is CASSPRTGFEGGYTF. CDR3 sequence (DNA): TGTGCCAGCTCACCACGGACAGGCTTCGAGGGTGGCTACACCTTC.

The J gene is TRBJ1-1, the V gene TRBV9; unclear D gene. The CDR3 totals 13 residues. Germline V gene sequence: CDR1 SGDLS, CDR2 YYNGEE. With 0 bases removed from V and 8 bases from J, the gap between germline ends came to 11 bases. CDR3 nucleotides: TGTGCCAGCAGCGTAGAGGCAGACTTGGAAGCTTTCTTT. Translation: CASSVEADLEAFF.

V is TRBV19 and J is TRBJ1-2; the D gene is possibly TRBD1 (5 bases). The CDR3 spans 15 residues. Germline-derived CDR1 and CDR2 are LNHDA and SQIVND (reference sequence). Trimming cost V 5 bases and J 0 bases, with 13 bases left between them. CDR3 protein: CASSQGLPANYGYTF. Here the CDR3 DNA reads TGTGCCAGTAGTCAGGGACTCCCCGCTAACTATGGCTACACCTTC.

This chain uses TRBV11-2 with TRBJ2-5, with D possibly matching TRBD2 (6 bases). This CDR3 spans 16 amino acids. Trimming shortened V by 5 bases and J by 2 bases, and 18 bases separated the two germline ends. Germline V gives CDR1 SGHAT, CDR2 FQNNGV. CDR3 coding DNA: TGTGCCAGCAGCACCCCCGGGGGTTCTCCGCAAGAGACCCAGTACTTC. As protein: CASSTPGGSPQETQYF.

This chain uses TRBV2 with TRBJ2-5; D unclear. The assigned J gene may be wrong: the sequence end matches TRBJ2-7 better. CDR1 SNHLY and CDR2 FYNNEI come from the germline V gene. This CDR3 is 14 amino acids long. CDR3 in amino acids: CASSENRFSYEQYF. In DNA form, the CDR3 reads TGTGCCAGCAGTGAAAATCGCTTCTCCTACGAGCAGTACTTC.

This chain joins TRBV16 and TRBJ1-1; the D is unclear. Germline V CDR1 and CDR2: KGHSY, FQNENV. Trimming stripped 4 bases from V and 7 bases from J, with 13 bases between. This CDR3 is 13 amino acids long. CDR3: CASSPKVVGEAFF. The CDR3 DNA is TGTGCCAGCAGCCCCAAGGTCGTCGGTGAAGCTTTCTTT. The whole variable domain, filled in from reference TRBV16 and TRBJ1-1, reads GEEVAQTPKHLVRGEGQKAKLYCAPIKGHSYVFWYQQVLKNEFKFLISFQNENVFDETGMPKERFSAKCLPNSPCSLEIQATKLEDSAVYFCASSPKVVGEAFFGQGTRLTVV.

J is TRBJ2-3 and V is TRBV6-5; possibly TRBD2 for D (7 bases). The CDR3 spans 15 residues. Germline assignment: CDR1 MNHEY and CDR2 SVGAGI. V lost 8 bases, J lost 0 bases, and 15 bases lay in between. The CDR3 sequence is CASGRGGFSTDTQYF. Written as DNA, the CDR3 is TGTGCCAGCGGGAGGGGGGGGTTTAGCACAGATACGCAGTATTTT.

The chain recombines TRBV5-1 with TRBJ1-3; D is undetermined. There are 16 residues in the CDR3. CDR1 and CDR2 from the germline V gene are SGHRS and YFSETQ. Trimming shortened V by 0 bases and J by 4 bases, and 14 bases separated the two germline ends. CDR3 bases: TGCGCCAGCAGCTTGGGGGGTGCTGGAAACGGAAACACCATATATTTT. Translating it yields CASSLGGAGNGNTIYF.

The chain combines TRBV21-1 with TRBJ1-5; no DNA check was done on the table's D call, TRBD1. TRBV21-1 is given as a pseudogene. CDR3 length: 17 amino acids. CDR3 bases: TGTGCCAGCAGCAAAGCGCGACAGGGGAAAAGGAATCAGCCCCAGCATTTT. This translates into CASSKARQGKRNQPQHF.

This chain uses TRBV10-1 with TRBJ1-1, with TRBD1 as a possible D gene (6 bases). Germline V gene sequence: CDR1 WNHNN, CDR2 SYGVQD (reference sequence). The CDR3 is 14 amino acids. The germline V and J ends were trimmed by 5 bases and 5 bases, with 15 bases remaining between them. The CDR3 loop reads CASSSRGFRTEAFF. The CDR3, as DNA: TGCGCCAGCAGTAGCAGGGGTTTTCGGACTGAAGCTTTCTTT.

V and J are TRBV27 and TRBJ2-3; the match to TRBD1 covers 8 bases. V was clipped by 5 bases and J by 1 base; unmatched bases: 8. This CDR3 is built from 16 residues. CDR1 and CDR2 (germline): MNHEY, SMNVEV (reference sequence). The CDR3 nucleotides read TGTGCCAGCAGTCCACGACAGGGGACGGGCACAGATACGCAGTATTTT. Its protein is CASSPRQGTGTDTQYF.

This chain links TRBV21-1 with TRBJ2-3; the table's TRBD2 call for D was not verified on the DNA. TRBV21-1 is flagged as a pseudogene. CDR3 length: 16 residues. The CDR3 here is CATPEGSGRRADTQYF. The CDR3 DNA reads TGTGCCACCCCCGAAGGGAGCGGCCGTCGCGCAGATACGCAGTATTTT.

This clone was recorded a few times. The CDR3 spells CASSYSKGRGTQYF. The DNA for the CDR3 is TGTGCCAGCAGTTACTCGAAGGGGCGCGGTACGCAGTATTTT. The chain uses TRBV6-5 and TRBJ2-3, with a weak D call TRBD1 (5 bases). The germline gives CDR1 MNHEY, CDR2 SVGAGI. Trimming cost V 0 bases and J 8 bases, with 12 bases left between them. This CDR3 is built from 14 residues.

The CDR3 sequence: CASSPGAYGYTF. CDR3 DNA: TGTGCCAGCTCGCCTGGAGCCTATGGCTACACCTTC. The chain recombines TRBV18 with TRBJ1-2; D not resolved. CDR3 length equals 12 residues. CDR1 and CDR2 (germline): KGHSH, LQKENI. Between the trimmed V and J ends, which lost 6 bases and 4 bases, there was a span of 9 bases.

The J gene is TRBJ1-3, the V gene TRBV9, with D perhaps matching TRBD1 (5 bases). Germline V gene lookup returns CDR1 SGDLS and CDR2 YYNGEE. This CDR3 has 15 residues. V gave up 2 bases and J gave up 2 bases, with 11 bases separating them. Here the CDR3 reads CASSVRDVAGNTIYF. CDR3 coding DNA: TGTGCCAGCAGCGTCAGGGACGTGGCTGGAAACACCATATATTTT.

CDR3 bases: TGTGCCAGCAGTTTATCAAGGGATACGCAGTATTTT. Protein product: CASSLSRDTQYF. The chain links TRBV28 to TRBJ2-3; D not certain. Between the trimmed V and J ends, which lost 1 base and 6 bases, there was a span of 5 bases. This CDR3 has 12 residues. Germline CDR1 MDHEN, CDR2 SYDVKM.

The chain is built from TRBV9 and TRBJ2-3; TRBD2 matches at 12 bases. The CDR3 runs to 15 residues. Germline-derived CDR1 and CDR2 are SGDLS and YYNGEE. V gave up 4 bases and J gave up 7 bases; unmatched junction bases: 7. In nucleotides, the CDR3 is TGTGCCAGCAGCCGGACTAGCGGGGAGATCCATACGCAGTATTTT. Amino acids: CASSRTSGEIHTQYF.

The sample holds a few counts of this clone. The CDR3 nucleotides are TGTGCCAGCAAAGAGGGAGGGGGCTCTGGAAACACCATATATTTT. Its protein is CASKEGGGSGNTIYF. The rearrangement uses TRBV6-6 and TRBJ1-3, with D possibly TRBD1 on 6 matching bases. The V and J ends lost 7 bases and 0 bases respectively, with 13 bases between them. CDR1 and CDR2 from the germline V gene are MNHNY and SVGAGI (reference sequence). This CDR3 has 15 amino acids.

The chain is built from TRBV2 and TRBJ1-4; TRBD1 matches 8 bases. The CDR3 spans 13 residues. Germline CDR1 reads SNHLY; CDR2 reads FYNNEI. The ends lost 7 bases at V and 5 bases at J; junction bases unmatched: 3. CDR3 sequence: CASMGQENEKLFF. The CDR3 coding sequence is TGTGCCAGCATGGGACAGGAGAATGAAAAACTGTTTTTT.

The chain has TRBV7-9 and TRBJ2-7, with D perhaps TRBD1 or TRBD2 (5 bases each). The germline V and J ends were trimmed by 8 bases and 3 bases, with 17 bases remaining between them. The germline V gene has CDR1 SEHNR and CDR2 FQNEAQ (reference sequence). This CDR3 contains 14 residues. CDR3 DNA: TGTGCCAGCGGACCCCGGGACGGACTCTACGAGCAGTACTTC. Protein product: CASGPRDGLYEQYF.

Of note for this clone: Its ends do not fully match the called genes, so a read error is possible. The same CDR3 also results from other DNA sequences found in this sample. The genes are TRBV10-1 and TRBJ2-3; 9 bases fit TRBD2. The CDR3 extends over 16 amino acids. Germline values: CDR1 WNHNN, CDR2 SYGVQD (reference sequence). The CDR3 sequence: CASSEIASGITDTQYF. The CDR3, as DNA: TGCGCCAGCAGTGAGATAGCTAGCGGGATCACAGATACGCAGTACTTT.

This clone turned up a few times. The J gene is TRBJ2-3, the V gene TRBV27; 9 positions agree with TRBD1. This CDR3 is 17 amino acids long. CDR1 is MNHEY and CDR2 is SMNVEV in the germline V gene (reference sequence). The trim removed 1 base at V and 5 bases at J, leaving 10 bases unmatched. The CDR3 DNA reads as TGTGCCAGCAGTTTATTGGGGAACAGGGGGCTAAGAGATACGCAGTATTTT. The encoded protein is CASSLLGNRGLRDTQYF.

This clone appeared a single time. The gene calls are TRBV29-1 and TRBJ2-7; D is possibly TRBD1 (6 bases). Germline V lookup: CDR1 SQVTM, CDR2 ANQGSEA. V was cut by 4 bases and J by 0 bases, with 7 bases left in between. This CDR3 is built from 12 residues. In DNA form, the CDR3 reads TGCAGCGTTGGGGACAACTCCTACGAGCAGTACTTC. Amino acid sequence: CSVGDNSYEQYF.

The sample holds a few counts of this clone. The genes are TRBV5-1 and TRBJ1-2; tentative D call: TRBD1 (6 bases). CDR3 size: 16 residues. V lost 2 bases and J 5 bases, leaving 19 bases between the germline ends. CDR1 is SGHRS, CDR2 YFSETQ, per germline. CDR3 sequence: CASSLEEQGSIYGYTF. Here the CDR3 DNA reads TGCGCCAGCAGCTTAGAGGAACAGGGTAGTATTTATGGCTACACCTTC.

The chain carries TRBV2 and TRBJ2-7; TRBD1 aligns across 10 bases. This CDR3 spans 16 amino acids. CDR1 is SNHLY, CDR2 FYNNEI, per germline. Trimming cost V 6 bases and J 6 bases; bases outside gene matches: 14. The CDR3 loop is CASSSGQGGGGFEQYF. The CDR3 region has the DNA TGTGCCAGCAGCTCAGGACAGGGGGGTGGAGGGTTCGAGCAGTACTTC.